These 12 T cell receptor beta chains were sequenced from one sample in a study of cytomegalovirus exposure and HLA in healthy donors. The primer mix had 60 Vbeta and 13 Jbeta primers. Assay: immunoSEQ multiplex PCR; the TCRdb copy retains only in-frame clones and omits some. The sample consists of about 100,000 clones, 80% to 85% of them appearing once. The material sequenced was PBMCs. Receptor source: a woman aged 70 to 79 in good health and CMV-seropositive.

This clone has a handful of counts. V is TRBV4-3 and J is TRBJ2-3, with D perhaps TRBD2 (5 bases). Trimming took 1 base from V and 2 from J, leaving 7 bases between them. CDR1 and CDR2 (germline): LGHNA, YSLEER. This CDR3 spans 14 amino acids. The CDR3 coding sequence is TGCGCCAGCAGCCAAGGACTATCCACAGATACGCAGTATTTT. It encodes CASSQGLSTDTQYF.

This chain joins TRBV7-9 and TRBJ2-1; TRBD2 aligns across 10 bases. J was trimmed by 4 bases and V by 1 base; bases with no gene match: 7. Germline lookup yields CDR1 SEHNR and CDR2 FQNEAQ (reference sequence). The CDR3 has 17 amino acids. The CDR3 loop is CASSLGWGTSEYNEQFF. CDR3 sequence (DNA): TGTGCCAGCAGCTTAGGGTGGGGGACTAGCGAATACAATGAGCAGTTCTTC.

This clone was seen more than once but under ten times. The chain couples TRBV28 to TRBJ2-3; D not resolved. V lost 5 bases to trimming and J lost 2 bases, with 5 bases between them. The CDR3 spans 12 residues. In germline, CDR1 is MDHEN, CDR2 SYDVKM. CDR3 sequence reads: CASSVNTDTQYF. DNA of the CDR3: TGTGCCAGCAGTGTAAACACAGATACGCAGTATTTT.

This chain links TRBV11-3 with TRBJ2-7, with a tentative D call TRBD2 (6 bases). Germline lookup yields CDR1 SGHNT and CDR2 YENEEA. The germline V and J ends were trimmed by 5 bases and 4 bases, with 18 bases remaining between them. CDR3 length: 15 residues. CDR3 loop: CASSPPSGRGYEQYF. In DNA, the CDR3 is TGTGCCAGCAGCCCTCCCTCCGGGAGAGGATACGAGCAGTACTTC. The complete variable domain, with remaining parts taken from reference TRBV11-3 and TRBJ2-7, reads EAGVVQSPRYKIIEKKQPVAFWCNPISGHNTLYWYLQNLGQGPELLIRYENEEAVDDSQLPKDRFSAERLKGVDSTLKIQPAELGDSAVYLCASSPPSGRGYEQYFGPGTRLTVT.

The CDR3 is CASSRTGGNQPQHF. The CDR3 DNA sequence: TGTGCCAGCAGCCGGACAGGGGGCAATCAGCCCCAGCATTTT. V is TRBV7-8 and J is TRBJ1-5; 9 nucleotides line up with TRBD1. Trimming at V came to 5 bases and at J to 2 bases, leaving 1 base not matched to a gene. Germline V gives CDR1 SGHVS, CDR2 FQNEAQ. The CDR3 length is 14 residues.

The chain joins TRBV10-1 to TRBJ1-5; D unresolved. The CDR3 is 13 amino acids. The germline V gene has CDR1 WNHNN and CDR2 SYGVQD (reference sequence). V lost 2 bases, J lost 4 bases, and 6 bases lay in between. The CDR3 nucleotides read TGCGCCAGCAGTGAGGGCAGGAATCAGCCCCAGCATTTT. Protein: CASSEGRNQPQHF.

This clone was picked up one time. This chain joins TRBV7-3 and TRBJ2-1, with 8 bases identical to TRBD2. CDR1 and CDR2 (germline): SGHTA, FQGTGA. The trim removed 6 bases at V and 5 bases at J, leaving 15 bases unmatched. CDR3 size: 17 residues. The CDR3: CASSHGIGLAGHNEQFF. Written as DNA, the CDR3 is TGTGCCAGCAGTCACGGGATAGGACTAGCCGGGCACAATGAGCAGTTCTTC.

This chain connects TRBV5-1 to TRBJ1-3, with D hard to call. Deletions cut 2 bases from V and 8 bases from J, with 11 bases between. The CDR3 covers 13 residues. Germline CDR1 SGHRS, CDR2 YFSETQ. In nucleotides, the CDR3 is TGCGCCAGCAGCTTAGCGGCGGAGGACACCATATATTTT. Protein sequence: CASSLAAEDTIYF.

The rearrangement uses TRBV5-1 and TRBJ2-7; the D is unclear. Germline V lookup: CDR1 SGHRS, CDR2 YFSETQ. The V end was cut by 5 bases, the J end by 0 bases, with 6 bases between. CDR3 length equals 12 residues. The CDR3 DNA reads as TGCGCCAGCAGTTCTAGCTCCTACGAGCAGTACTTC. Translation gives CASSSSSYEQYF. The full variable domain, completed using reference TRBV5-1 and TRBJ2-7, is KAGVTQTPRYLIKTRGQQVTLSCSPISGHRSVSWYQQTPGQGLQFLFEYFSETQRNKGNFPGRFSGRQFSNSRSEMNVSTLELGDSALYLCASSSSSYEQYFGPGTRLTVT.

This chain connects TRBV30 to TRBJ1-2, with TRBD1 matching over 8 bases. The CDR3 is 17 residues long. J gave up 1 base and V 2 bases, and 12 bases lay outside the gene matches. The germline V gene encodes CDR1 GTSNPN and CDR2 SVGIG (reference sequence). The CDR3: CAWSRPPTGVLNYGYTF. DNA for the CDR3: TGTGCCTGGAGTCGTCCCCCGACAGGGGTCCTTAACTATGGCTACACCTTC.

CDR3 protein: CASSPPTGLDEQYF. CDR3 bases: TGTGCCAGCTCACCACCGACAGGGTTGGACGAGCAGTACTTC. The chain couples TRBV18 to TRBJ2-7; TRBD1 agrees at 7 bases. V was pared by 0 bases and J by 5 bases, with 4 bases of the junction left unmatched. CDR1 and CDR2 (germline): KGHSH, LQKENI. The CDR3 runs 14 residues. Based on the CDR3 plus reference TRBV18 and TRBJ2-7, the full variable domain is NAGVMQNPRHLVRRRGQEARLRCSPMKGHSHVYWYRQLPEEGLKFMVYLQKENIIDESGMPKERFSAEFPKEGPSILRIQQVVRGDSAAYFCASSPPTGLDEQYFGPGTRLTVT.

This clone was picked up a small number of times. J is TRBJ1-4 and V is TRBV4-3; 9 nucleotides match TRBD1. The length of the CDR3 is 15 residues. CDR1 LGHNA and CDR2 YSLEER come from the germline V gene. With V trimmed by 4 bases and J by 4 bases, 4 bases remained unmatched. DNA of the CDR3: TGCGCCAGCAGCCTGAAGGACAGGGGTAATGAAAAACTGTTTTTT. Translating it yields CASSLKDRGNEKLFF.